The clone carrying this TCR beta chain was recorded at least ten times. Antigen specificity is unknown. TCRdb reanalysed the reads using MiXCR and keeps one entry per CDR3 protein. Counted here are approximately 110,000 distinct CDR3 sequences, about 9.5% occurring once; the ten biggest clones make up around a third. The data derive from a study of T cell repertoires in cytomegalovirus infection. Study details: Shared public TCR beta signatures pointed to both CMV infection and a matching HLA type. General study points: HLA-C-restricted CMV-specific TCR beta clonotypes were dominant in the ex vivo response.

With 6 bases removed from V and 4 bases from J, the gap between germline ends came to 15 bases. CDR3 length: 14 amino acids. This receptor was taken from a human donor in good health (CMV status not recorded). Some clones in this sample may be carry-over from other donors' samples. Sequenced input: PBMCs, sequenced either directly or after in vitro stimulation (not recorded which). V and J are TRBV12-3 or TRBV12-4 and TRBJ2-5, with a weak D call TRBD1 (6 bases). For the CDR3, the DNA is TGTGCCAGCAGCGGAAATGGGGGCCCAGAGACCCAGTACTTC. It is translated as CASSGNGGPETQYF.